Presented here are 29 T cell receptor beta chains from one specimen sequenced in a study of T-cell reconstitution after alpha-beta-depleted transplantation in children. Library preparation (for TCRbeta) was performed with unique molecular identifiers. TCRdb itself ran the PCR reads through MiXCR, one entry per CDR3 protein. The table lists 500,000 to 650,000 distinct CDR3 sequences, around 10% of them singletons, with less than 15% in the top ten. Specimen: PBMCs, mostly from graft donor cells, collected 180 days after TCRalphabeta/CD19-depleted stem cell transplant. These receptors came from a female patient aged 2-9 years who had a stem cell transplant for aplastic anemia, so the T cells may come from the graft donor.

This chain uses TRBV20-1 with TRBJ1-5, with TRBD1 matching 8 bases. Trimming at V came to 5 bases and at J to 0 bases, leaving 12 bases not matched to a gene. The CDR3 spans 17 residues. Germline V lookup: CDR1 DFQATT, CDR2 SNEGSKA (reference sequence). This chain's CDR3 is CSAPGGGGTYSNQPQHF. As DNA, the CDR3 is TGCAGTGCTCCAGGGGGCGGGGGGACCTATAGCAATCAGCCCCAGCATTTT.

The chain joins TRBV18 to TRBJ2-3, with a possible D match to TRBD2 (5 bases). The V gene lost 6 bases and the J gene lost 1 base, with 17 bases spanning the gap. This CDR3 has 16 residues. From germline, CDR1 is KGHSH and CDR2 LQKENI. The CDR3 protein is CASSRRRSQGTDTQYF. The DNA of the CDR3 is TGTGCCAGCTCGAGGAGGAGGTCCCAGGGCACAGATACGCAGTATTTT.

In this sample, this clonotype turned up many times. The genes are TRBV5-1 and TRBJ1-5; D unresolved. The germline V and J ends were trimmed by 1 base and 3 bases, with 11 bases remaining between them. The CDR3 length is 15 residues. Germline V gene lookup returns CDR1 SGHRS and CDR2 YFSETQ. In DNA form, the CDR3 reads TGCGCCAGCAGCTTGTTCGGCAGTACCAATCAGCCCCAGCATTTT. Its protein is CASSLFGSTNQPQHF.

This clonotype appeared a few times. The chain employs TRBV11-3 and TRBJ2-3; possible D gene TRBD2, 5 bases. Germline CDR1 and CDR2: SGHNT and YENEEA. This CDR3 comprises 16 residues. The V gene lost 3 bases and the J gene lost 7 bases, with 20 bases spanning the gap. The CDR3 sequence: CASSFRPGRHTNTQYF. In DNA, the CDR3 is TGTGCCAGCAGCTTCAGACCTGGGAGACACACGAATACGCAGTATTTT.

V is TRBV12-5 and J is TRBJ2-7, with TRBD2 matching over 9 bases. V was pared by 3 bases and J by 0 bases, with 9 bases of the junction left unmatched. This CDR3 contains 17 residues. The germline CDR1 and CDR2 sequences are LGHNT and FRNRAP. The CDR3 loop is CASGLTIGTSNSYEQYV. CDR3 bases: TGTGCTAGTGGTTTAACGATCGGGACTAGCAACTCCTACGAGCAGTACGTC.

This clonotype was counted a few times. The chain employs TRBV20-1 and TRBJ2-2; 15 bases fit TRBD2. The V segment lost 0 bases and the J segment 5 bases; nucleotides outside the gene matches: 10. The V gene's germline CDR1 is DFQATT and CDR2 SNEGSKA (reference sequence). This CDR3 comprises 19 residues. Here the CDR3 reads CSARDPGLAGGPGTGELFF. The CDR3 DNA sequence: TGCAGTGCTAGAGATCCCGGACTAGCGGGAGGGCCGGGAACCGGGGAGCTGTTTTTT.

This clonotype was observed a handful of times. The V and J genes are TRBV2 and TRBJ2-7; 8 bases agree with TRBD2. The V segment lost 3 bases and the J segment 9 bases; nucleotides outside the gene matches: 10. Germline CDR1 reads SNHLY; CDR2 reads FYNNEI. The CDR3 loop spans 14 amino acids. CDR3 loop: CASSEEGRSGGQYF. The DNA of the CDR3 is TGTGCCAGCAGTGAGGAGGGCAGGAGCGGGGGGCAGTACTTC. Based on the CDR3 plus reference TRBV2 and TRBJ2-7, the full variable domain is EPEVTQTPSHQVTQMGQEVILRCVPISNHLYFYWYRQILGQKVEFLVSFYNNEISEKSEIFDDQFSVERPDGSNFTLKIRSTKLEDSAMYFCASSEEGRSGGQYFGPGTRLTVT.

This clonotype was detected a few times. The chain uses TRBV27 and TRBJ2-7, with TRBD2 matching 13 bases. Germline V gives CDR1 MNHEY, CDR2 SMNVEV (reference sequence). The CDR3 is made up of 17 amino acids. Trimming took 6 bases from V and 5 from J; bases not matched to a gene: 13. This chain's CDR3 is CASSPVSGLAGEDEQYF. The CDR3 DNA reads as TGTGCCAGCAGCCCCGTGAGTGGACTAGCGGGAGAGGACGAGCAGTACTTC.

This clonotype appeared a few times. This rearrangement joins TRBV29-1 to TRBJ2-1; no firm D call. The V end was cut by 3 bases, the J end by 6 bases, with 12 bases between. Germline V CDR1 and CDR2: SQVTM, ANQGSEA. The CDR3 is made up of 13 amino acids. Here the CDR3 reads CSVDRLGPNEQFF. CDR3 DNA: TGCAGCGTTGATCGGCTGGGCCCCAATGAGCAGTTCTTC.

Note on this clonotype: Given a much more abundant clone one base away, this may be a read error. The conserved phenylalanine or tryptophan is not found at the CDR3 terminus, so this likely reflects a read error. In DNA form, the CDR3 reads TGTGCCAGCAGCCAGGGACTAGCAAAGGATACGCAGTATCTT. Amino acid sequence: CASSQGLAKDTQYL. The gene calls are TRBV12-3 or TRBV12-4 and TRBJ2-3, with 9 nucleotides matching TRBD2. V trimming: 6 bases; J trimming: 6 bases; junction bases outside the gene matches: 7. The CDR3 has 14 residues.

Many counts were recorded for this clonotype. The CDR3 here is CASSLGQGSYGYTF. Here the CDR3 DNA reads TGCGCCAGCAGCTTGGGACAGGGTTCCTATGGCTACACCTTC. The chain employs TRBV5-1 and TRBJ1-2; 7 positions match TRBD1. V shed 0 bases, J shed 4 bases, and the junction held 3 bases outside the gene matches. Germline CDR1 reads SGHRS; CDR2 reads YFSETQ. This CDR3 is built from 14 residues.

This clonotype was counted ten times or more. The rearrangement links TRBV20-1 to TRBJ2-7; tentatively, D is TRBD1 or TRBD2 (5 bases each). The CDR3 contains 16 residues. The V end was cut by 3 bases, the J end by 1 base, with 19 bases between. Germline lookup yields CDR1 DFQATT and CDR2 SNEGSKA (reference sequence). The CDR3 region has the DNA TGCAGTGCTAGGCCTCCTGGGGGAGAAAGGTCCTACGAGCAGTACTTC. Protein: CSARPPGGERSYEQYF.

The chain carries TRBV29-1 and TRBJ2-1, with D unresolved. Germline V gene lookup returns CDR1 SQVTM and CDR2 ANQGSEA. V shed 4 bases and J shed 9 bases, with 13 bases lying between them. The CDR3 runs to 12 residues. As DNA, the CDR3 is TGCAGCGTTGCCCTCCGAAGCCGTGAGCAGTTCTTC. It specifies CSVALRSREQFF.

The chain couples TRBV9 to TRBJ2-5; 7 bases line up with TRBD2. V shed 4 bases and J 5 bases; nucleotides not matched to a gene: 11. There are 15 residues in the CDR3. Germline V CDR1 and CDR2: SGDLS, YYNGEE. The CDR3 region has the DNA TGTGCCAGCAGCCAAAAGGGACTACCCAAGGAGACCCAGTACTTC. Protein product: CASSQKGLPKETQYF.

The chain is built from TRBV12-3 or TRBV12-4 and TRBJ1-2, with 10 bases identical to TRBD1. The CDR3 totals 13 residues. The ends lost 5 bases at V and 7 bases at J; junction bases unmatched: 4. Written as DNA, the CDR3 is TGTGCCAGCAGTCAGACAGGGGGCAGTGGCTACACCTTC. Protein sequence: CASSQTGGSGYTF.

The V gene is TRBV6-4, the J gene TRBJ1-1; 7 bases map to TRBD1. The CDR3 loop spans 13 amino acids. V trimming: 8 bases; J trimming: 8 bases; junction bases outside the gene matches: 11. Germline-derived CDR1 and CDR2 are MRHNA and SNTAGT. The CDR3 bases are TGTGCCAGCCATAAACAAGTGGACAGGGAAGCTTTCTTT. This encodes CASHKQVDREAFF.

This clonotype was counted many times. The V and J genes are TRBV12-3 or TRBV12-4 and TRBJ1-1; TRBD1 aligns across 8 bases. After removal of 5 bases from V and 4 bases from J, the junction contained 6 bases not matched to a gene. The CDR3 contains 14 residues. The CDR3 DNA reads TGTGCCAGCAGTCTTACAGGGGGGGGCACTGAAGCTTTCTTT. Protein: CASSLTGGGTEAFF.

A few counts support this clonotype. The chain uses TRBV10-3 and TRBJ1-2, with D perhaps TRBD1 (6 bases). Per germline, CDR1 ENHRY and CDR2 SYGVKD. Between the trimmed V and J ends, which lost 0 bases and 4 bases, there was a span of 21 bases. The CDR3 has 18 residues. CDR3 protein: CAISESESQGPLFYGYTF. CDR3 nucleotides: TGTGCCATCAGTGAGTCGGAATCACAGGGCCCTTTATTCTATGGCTACACCTTC.

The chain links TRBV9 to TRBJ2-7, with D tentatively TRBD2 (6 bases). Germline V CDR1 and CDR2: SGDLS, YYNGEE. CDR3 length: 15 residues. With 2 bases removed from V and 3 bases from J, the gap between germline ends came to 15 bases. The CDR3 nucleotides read TGTGCCAGCAGCGTTAGCAGCTGGGGGGACTACGAGCAGTACTTC. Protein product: CASSVSSWGDYEQYF.

Written as DNA, the CDR3 is TGTGCCAGCAGCTTAACCTCAGGGGGTAACTATGGCTACACCTTC. This codes for CASSLTSGGNYGYTF. The V gene is TRBV7-2, the J gene TRBJ1-2, with 7 bases that match TRBD1. Germline assignment: CDR1 SGHTA and CDR2 FQGNSA. V was pared by 2 bases and J by 1 base, with 4 bases of the junction left unmatched. CDR3 length: 15 residues.

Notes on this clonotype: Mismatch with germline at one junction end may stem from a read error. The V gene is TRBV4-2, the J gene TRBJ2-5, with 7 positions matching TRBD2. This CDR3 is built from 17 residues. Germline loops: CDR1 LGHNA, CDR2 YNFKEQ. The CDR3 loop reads CASSQEVTSGGRETQCF. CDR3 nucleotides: TGTGCCAGCAGCCAAGAAGTAACGAGTGGAGGGAGGGAGACCCAGTGCTTC.

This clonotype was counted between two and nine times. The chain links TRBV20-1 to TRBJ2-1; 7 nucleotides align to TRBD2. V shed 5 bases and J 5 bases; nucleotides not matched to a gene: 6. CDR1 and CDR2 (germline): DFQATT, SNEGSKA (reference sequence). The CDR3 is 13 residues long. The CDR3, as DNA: TGCAGTGCTTCAGCGGGATGGGACAATGAGCAGTTCTTC. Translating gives CSASAGWDNEQFF.

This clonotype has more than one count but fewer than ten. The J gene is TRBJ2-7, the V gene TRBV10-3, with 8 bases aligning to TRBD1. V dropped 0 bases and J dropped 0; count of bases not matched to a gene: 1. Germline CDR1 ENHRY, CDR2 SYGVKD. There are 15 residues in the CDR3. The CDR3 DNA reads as TGTGCCATCAGTGAGTCGACAGGGGACTCCTACGAGCAGTACTTC. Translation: CAISESTGDSYEQYF.

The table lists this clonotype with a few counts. The CDR3, as DNA: TGTGCCAGCAGGAGAACCGGGACAGGGAACCACGAGCAGTACTTC. This translates into CASRRTGTGNHEQYF. This chain joins TRBV6-2 or TRBV6-3 and TRBJ2-7, with TRBD1 identical over 9 bases. The CDR3 has 15 amino acids. CDR1 and CDR2 from the germline V gene are MNHEY and SVGEGT. With 6 bases clipped from V and 5 bases from J, the junction kept 11 bases outside the gene matches.

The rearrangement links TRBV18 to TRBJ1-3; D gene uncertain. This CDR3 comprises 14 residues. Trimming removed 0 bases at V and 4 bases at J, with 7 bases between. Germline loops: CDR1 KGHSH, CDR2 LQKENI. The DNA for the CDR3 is TGTGCCAGCTCACCACCGTCCGTGGGAAACACCATATATTTT. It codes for CASSPPSVGNTIYF.

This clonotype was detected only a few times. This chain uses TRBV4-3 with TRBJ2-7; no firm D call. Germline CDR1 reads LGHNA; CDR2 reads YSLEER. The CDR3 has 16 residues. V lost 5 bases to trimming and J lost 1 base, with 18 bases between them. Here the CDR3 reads CASSSYKRRMSYEQYV. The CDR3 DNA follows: TGCGCCAGCAGCTCCTATAAGCGCAGGATGTCCTACGAGCAGTACGTC.

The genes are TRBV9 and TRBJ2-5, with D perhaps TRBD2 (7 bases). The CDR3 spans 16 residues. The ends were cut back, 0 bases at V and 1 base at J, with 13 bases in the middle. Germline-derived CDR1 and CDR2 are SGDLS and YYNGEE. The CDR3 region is CASSVGVGGPQETQYF. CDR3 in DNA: TGTGCCAGCAGCGTAGGGGTGGGGGGGCCCCAAGAGACCCAGTACTTC.

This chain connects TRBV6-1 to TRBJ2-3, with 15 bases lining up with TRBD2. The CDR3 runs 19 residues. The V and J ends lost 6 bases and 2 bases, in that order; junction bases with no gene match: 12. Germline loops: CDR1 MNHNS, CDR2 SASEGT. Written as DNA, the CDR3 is TGTGCCAGCAGCCCCGGGCTGGGACTAGCGGGAGGTCACACAGATACGCAGTATTTT. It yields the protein CASSPGLGLAGGHTDTQYF.

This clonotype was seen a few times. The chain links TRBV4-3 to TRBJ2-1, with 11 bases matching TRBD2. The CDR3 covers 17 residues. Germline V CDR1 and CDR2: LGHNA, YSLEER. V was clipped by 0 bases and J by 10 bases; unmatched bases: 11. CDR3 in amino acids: CASSQEHWLLAGDEQFF. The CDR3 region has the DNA TGCGCCAGCAGCCAAGAACATTGGCTACTAGCGGGAGACGAGCAGTTCTTC.